This T cell receptor (beta chain) is from a study of monozygotic twins with inflammatory bowel disease (dated by TCRdb to about 2019). For the wider study: A total of roughly 28 monozygotic twin pairs were included in the full study, comprising nine German pairs (four IBD-concordant, five IBD-discordant) and 19 IBD-discordant Danish pairs. Each individual had, on average, about 151 000 unique TCRalpha sequences and 181 000 unique TCRbeta sequences available for analysis. The search for disease-associated traits relied mainly on comparing IBD patients with their genetically identical healthy co-twins within discordant pairs. What the research found in general, with its limitations: The results gave no support for a single strong signal or clonotype linked to IBD. Compared with healthy twins, IBD patients had fewer clonotypes in common with other individuals, a difference most pronounced in patients showing signs of disease activity. TCRbeta repertoire diversity, by inverse Simpson index, was decreased in IBD patients compared with their healthy co-twins. No difference in repertoire similarity was observed between concordant and discordant twins, possibly owing to limited statistical power. Differing immunosuppressive treatments among patients may have added background noise and inter-individual variability to the repertoires. Distinction between different T cell subtypes could not be achieved in the analysis.

Libraries were made using 5' RACE. For each TCR library, approximately 4,000 ng of total RNA was used. cDNA was synthesized with SMARTScribe reverse transcriptase in eight separate reactions per sample. Unique molecular identifiers containing a 6-nucleotide sample barcode were introduced through template switching during cDNA synthesis. Amplification of TCRalpha and TCRbeta cDNA involved two nested PCRs of approximately 17 and 9 cycles, and each PCR was followed by bead purification. Before amplification, the cDNA was treated with uracil DNA-glycosylase and purified using the QIAquick PCR purification kit. The second PCR added Illumina TruSeq-compatible adapters along with sample-specific barcodes. Library quality and concentration were checked on TapeStation and Qubit, and libraries were pooled at around 4.7 ng each. Sequencing of pooled libraries was carried out on an Illumina HiSeq2500 single-index Rapid Run using 2 x 100 bp reads and custom sequencing primers. The source study handled its data this way. UMI-based consensus assembly with MiGEC version 1.2.6 was used to correct PCR and sequencing errors. MiXCR version 2.1.1 was used to carry out V(D)J alignment, clonotype assembly and CDR3 extraction. Gene usage, clonotype sharing and MAIT/NKT TCR abundance were normalised by analysing the top 1000, 10 000 and 20 000 clonotypes per sample. Diversity was computed as the inverse Simpson index with the vegan R package after downsampling to 27 000 UMIs. Statistical testing used paired Mann-Whitney U tests on the discordant twin pairs and applied Benjamini-Hochberg correction for multiple testing. TCRdb reprocessed the reads and provides one entry for every CDR3 protein sequence; no DNA is given. The V and J calls shown here were made by TCRdb, not taken from the authors' results. This sample's records show about 380,000 distinct CDR3 sequences. The ten largest clones add up to around 2.6% of the sample.

About this clonotype itself: Its antigen is currently not known.

From each donor, a roughly 2.7 ml peripheral blood sample was drawn into PAXgene tubes and stored at -80 degrees C. Without T cell sorting, total RNA was isolated from whole blood using the PAXgene blood miRNA kit on an automated QIAcube. Peripheral blood from monozygotic twin pairs concordant or discordant for inflammatory bowel disease was subjected to deep TCRalpha and TCRbeta repertoire profiling with unique molecular barcoding. Smoking habits were recorded for all twin pairs, with individuals classified as current, former or never smokers. Measured from the cysteine to the phenylalanine, the CDR3 is 16 residues long. There is no recorded DNA. Looking up the germline V gene yields CDR1 SGHAT and CDR2 FQNNGV.

The chain is made from TRBV11-2 and TRBJ2-1; TCRdb proposes TRBD2, but this gene call is untestable without DNA. Specimen: blood. The source of this sequence is a human donor with ulcerative colitis or Crohn's disease, or a healthy co-twin of an affected twin (not recorded which). The CDR3 protein is CASSSRPGPPYNEQFF.